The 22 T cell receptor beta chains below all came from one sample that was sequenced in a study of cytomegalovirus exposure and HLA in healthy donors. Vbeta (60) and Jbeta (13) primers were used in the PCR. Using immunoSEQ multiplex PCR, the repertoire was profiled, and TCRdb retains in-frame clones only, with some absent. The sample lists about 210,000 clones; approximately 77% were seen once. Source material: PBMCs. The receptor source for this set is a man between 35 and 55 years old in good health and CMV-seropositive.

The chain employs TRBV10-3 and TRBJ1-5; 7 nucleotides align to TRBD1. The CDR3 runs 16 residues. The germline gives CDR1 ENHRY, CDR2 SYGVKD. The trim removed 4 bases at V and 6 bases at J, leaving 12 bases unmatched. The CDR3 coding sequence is TGTGCCATCAGTGCAAAATACGACAGGGAGAGTCAGCCCCAGCATTTT. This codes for CAISAKYDRESQPQHF.

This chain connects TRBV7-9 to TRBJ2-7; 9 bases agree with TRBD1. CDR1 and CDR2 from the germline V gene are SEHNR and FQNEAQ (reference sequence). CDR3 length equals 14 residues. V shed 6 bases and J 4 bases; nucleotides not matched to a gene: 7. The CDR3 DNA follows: TGTGCCAGCAGGAAAACAGGGGGCTCTTACGAGCAGTACTTC. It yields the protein CASRKTGGSYEQYF.

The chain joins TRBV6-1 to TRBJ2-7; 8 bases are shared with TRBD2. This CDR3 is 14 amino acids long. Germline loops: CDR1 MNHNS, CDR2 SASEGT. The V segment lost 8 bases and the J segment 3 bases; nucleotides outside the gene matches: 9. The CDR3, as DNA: TGTGCCAGCTGGGGACTAGAGAAGGGCTACGAGCAGTACTTC. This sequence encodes CASWGLEKGYEQYF.

DNA for the CDR3: TGTGCCAGCAGTAGAGGGACAGGGGTCGAAGGACAAGAGACCCAGTACTTC. The encoded protein is CASSRGTGVEGQETQYF. The gene calls are TRBV27 and TRBJ2-5, with 10 bases aligning to TRBD1. The CDR3 is made up of 17 amino acids. Trimming cost V 5 bases and J 2 bases; bases outside gene matches: 11. Germline-derived CDR1 and CDR2 are MNHEY and SMNVEV (reference sequence).

Written as DNA, the CDR3 is TGTGCCAGCAGCTTAGTTAGCGGGGGCCACACCGGGGAGCTGTTTTTT. This translates into CASSLVSGGHTGELFF. This rearrangement joins TRBV7-6 to TRBJ2-2; 9 bases match TRBD2. The CDR3 runs to 16 residues. Germline loops: CDR1 SGHVS, CDR2 FNYEAQ. V was clipped by 1 base and J by 3 bases; unmatched bases: 3.

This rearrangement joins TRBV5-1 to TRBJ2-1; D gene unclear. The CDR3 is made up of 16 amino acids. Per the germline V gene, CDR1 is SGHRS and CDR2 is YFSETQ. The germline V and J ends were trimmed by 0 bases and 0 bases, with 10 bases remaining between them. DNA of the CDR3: TGCGCCAGCAGCTTGGAGGAGATGAGCTCCTACAATGAGCAGTTCTTC. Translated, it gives CASSLEEMSSYNEQFF.

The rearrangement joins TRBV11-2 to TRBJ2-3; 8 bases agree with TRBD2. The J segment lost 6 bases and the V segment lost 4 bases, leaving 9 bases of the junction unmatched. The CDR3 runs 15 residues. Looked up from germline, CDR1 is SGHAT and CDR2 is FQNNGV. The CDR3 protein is CASSSLLAGRDTQYF. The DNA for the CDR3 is TGTGCCAGCAGCTCTCTTTTAGCGGGAAGGGATACGCAGTATTTT.

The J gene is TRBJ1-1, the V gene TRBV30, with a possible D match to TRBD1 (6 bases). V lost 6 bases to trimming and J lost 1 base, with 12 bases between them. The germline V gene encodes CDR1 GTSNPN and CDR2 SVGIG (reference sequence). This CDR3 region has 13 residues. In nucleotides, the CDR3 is TGTGCCTGCTCCCGGGGGGCGAACACTGAAGCTTTCTTT. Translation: CACSRGANTEAFF.

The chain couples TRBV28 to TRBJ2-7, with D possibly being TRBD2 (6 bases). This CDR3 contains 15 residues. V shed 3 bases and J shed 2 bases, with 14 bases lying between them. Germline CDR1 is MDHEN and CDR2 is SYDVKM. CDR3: CASSLEGGAAYEQYF. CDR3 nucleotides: TGTGCCAGCAGTTTGGAGGGCGGGGCCGCCTACGAGCAGTACTTC.

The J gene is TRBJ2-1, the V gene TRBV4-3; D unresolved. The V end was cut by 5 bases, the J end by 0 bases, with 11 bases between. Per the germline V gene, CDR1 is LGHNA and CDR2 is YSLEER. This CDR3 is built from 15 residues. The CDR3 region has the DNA TGCGCCAGCAGCGTAGACTGGAGCTCCTACAATGAGCAGTTCTTC. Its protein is CASSVDWSSYNEQFF.

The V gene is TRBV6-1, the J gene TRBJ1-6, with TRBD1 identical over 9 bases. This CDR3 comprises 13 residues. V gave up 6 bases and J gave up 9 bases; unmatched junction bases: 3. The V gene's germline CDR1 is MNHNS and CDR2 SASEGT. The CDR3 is CASRDRGGSPLHF. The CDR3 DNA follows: TGTGCCAGCAGGGACAGGGGAGGTTCACCCCTCCACTTT.

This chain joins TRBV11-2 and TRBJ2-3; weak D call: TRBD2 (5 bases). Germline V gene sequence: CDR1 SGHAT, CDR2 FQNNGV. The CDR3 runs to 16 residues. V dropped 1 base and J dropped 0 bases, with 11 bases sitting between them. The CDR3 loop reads CASSLGASLSTDTQYF. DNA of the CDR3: TGTGCCAGCAGCTTAGGGGCTAGCCTTAGCACAGATACGCAGTATTTT. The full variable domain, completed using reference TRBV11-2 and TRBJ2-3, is EAGVAQSPRYKIIEKRQSVAFWCNPISGHATLYWYQQILGQGPKLLIQFQNNGVVDDSQLPKDRFSAERLKGVDSTLKIQPAKLEDSAVYLCASSLGASLSTDTQYFGPGTRLTVL.

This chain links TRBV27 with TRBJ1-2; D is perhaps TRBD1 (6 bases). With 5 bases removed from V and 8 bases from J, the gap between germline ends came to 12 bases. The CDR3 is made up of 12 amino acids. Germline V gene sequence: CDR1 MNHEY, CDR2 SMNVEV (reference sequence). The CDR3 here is CASSRDKRGYTF. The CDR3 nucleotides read TGTGCCAGCAGTCGGGACAAGCGGGGCTACACCTTC.

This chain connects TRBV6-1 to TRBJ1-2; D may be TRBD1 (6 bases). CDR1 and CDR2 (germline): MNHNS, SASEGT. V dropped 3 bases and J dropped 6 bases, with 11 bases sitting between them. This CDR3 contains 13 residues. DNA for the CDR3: TGTGCCAGCAGTGATCGGGGGGCCGATGGCTACACCTTC. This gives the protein CASSDRGADGYTF.

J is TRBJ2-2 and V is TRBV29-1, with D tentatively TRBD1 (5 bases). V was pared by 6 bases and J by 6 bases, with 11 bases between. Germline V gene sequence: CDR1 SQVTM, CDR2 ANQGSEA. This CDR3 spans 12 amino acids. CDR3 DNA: TGCAGCGTGGGGCCACGGCCCGGGGAGCTGTTTTTT. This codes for CSVGPRPGELFF.

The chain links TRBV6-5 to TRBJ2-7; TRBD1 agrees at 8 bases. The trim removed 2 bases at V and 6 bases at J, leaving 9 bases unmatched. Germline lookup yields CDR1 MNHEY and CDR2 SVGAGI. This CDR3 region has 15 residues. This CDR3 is CASSYGHRGLFEQYF. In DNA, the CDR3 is TGTGCCAGCAGTTACGGCCACAGGGGGTTGTTCGAGCAGTACTTC.

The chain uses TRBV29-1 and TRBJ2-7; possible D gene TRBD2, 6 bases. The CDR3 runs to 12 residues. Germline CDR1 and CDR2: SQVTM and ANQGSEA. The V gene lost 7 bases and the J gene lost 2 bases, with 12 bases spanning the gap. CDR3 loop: CSAQTSPYEQYF. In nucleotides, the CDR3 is TGCAGCGCCCAGACTAGTCCCTACGAGCAGTACTTC.

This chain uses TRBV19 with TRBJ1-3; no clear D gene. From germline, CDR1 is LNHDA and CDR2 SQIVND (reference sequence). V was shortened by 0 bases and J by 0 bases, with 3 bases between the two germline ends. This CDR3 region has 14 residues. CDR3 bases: TGTGCCAGTAGTATAGACAGCTCTGGAAACACCATATATTTT. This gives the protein CASSIDSSGNTIYF.

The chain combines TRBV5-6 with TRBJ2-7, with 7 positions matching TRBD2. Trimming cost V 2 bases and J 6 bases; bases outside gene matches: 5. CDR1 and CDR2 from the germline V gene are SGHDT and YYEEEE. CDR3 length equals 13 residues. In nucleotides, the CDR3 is TGTGCCAGCAGCTTCCGAACGGGAGGCGAGCAGTACTTC. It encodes CASSFRTGGEQYF.

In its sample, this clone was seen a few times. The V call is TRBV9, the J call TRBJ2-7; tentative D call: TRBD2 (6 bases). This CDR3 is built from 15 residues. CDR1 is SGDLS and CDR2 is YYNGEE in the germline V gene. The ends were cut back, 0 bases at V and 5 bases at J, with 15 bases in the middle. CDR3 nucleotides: TGTGCCAGCAGCGTAGGAGGGGCGGGGATTGACGAGCAGTACTTC. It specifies CASSVGGAGIDEQYF.

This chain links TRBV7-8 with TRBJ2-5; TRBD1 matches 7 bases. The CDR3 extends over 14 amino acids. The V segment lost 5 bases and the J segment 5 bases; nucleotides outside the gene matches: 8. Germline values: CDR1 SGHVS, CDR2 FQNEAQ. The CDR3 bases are TGTGCCAGCAGCATTGGACAGGTCCAGGAGACCCAGTACTTC. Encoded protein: CASSIGQVQETQYF.

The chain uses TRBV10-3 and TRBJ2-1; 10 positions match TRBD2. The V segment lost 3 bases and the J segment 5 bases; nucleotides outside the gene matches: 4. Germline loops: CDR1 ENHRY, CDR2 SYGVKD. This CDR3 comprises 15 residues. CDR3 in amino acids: CAISESSGGHNEQFF. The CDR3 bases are TGTGCCATCAGTGAATCTAGCGGGGGCCACAATGAGCAGTTCTTC.